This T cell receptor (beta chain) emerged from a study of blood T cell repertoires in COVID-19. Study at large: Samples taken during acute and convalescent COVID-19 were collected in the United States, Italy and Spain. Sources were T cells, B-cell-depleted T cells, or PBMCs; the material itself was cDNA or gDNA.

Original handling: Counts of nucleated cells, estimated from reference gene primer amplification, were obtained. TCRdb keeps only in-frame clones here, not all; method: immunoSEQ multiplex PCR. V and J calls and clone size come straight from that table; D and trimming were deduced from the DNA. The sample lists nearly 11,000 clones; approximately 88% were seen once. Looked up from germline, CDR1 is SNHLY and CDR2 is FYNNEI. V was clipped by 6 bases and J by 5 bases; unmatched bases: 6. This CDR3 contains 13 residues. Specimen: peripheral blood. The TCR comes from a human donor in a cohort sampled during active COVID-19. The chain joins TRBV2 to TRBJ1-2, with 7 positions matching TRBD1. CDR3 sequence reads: CASRPDREYGYTF. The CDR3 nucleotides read TGTGCCAGCAGGCCTGACAGGGAGTATGGCTACACCTTC.